The clone carrying this T cell receptor beta chain appeared a few times. Antigen unknown. Germline V gene lookup returns CDR1 LNHNV and CDR2 YYDKDF (reference sequence). V lost 2 bases, J lost 7 bases, and 9 bases lay in between. The CDR3 contains 12 residues. The data were taken from a study of T cells after yellow fever vaccination. General study findings and limits: The booster response re-showed most primary clones: 96% CD4, roughly 91% CD8. One caveat is that FACS-sorted repertoires could contain abundant clonotypes contaminating from the bulk population. Clonotypes found in both CD4 and CD8 compartments made up a small share.

UMIs were added to TCR cDNA along with a universal primer site when it was made by 5'RACE template switching. Using its own MiXCR run on the 5' RACE reads, TCRdb lists one record per CDR3 protein. The sample lists 350,000 to 450,000 distinct CDR3 sequences, over 15% seen once, with about 18% in the top ten. The sequencing used PBMCs, collected before the yellow fever booster vaccination. This TCR came from a man aged 18 to 29 who received the YFV17D yellow fever vaccine. The rearrangement uses TRBV15 and TRBJ2-7; D perhaps matches TRBD2 (5 bases). The CDR3 coding sequence is TGTGCCACCAGCAGAATAGGCGGGGAGCAGTACGTC. Encoded protein: CATSRIGGEQYV.